This TCR beta chain was identified in a study of low-dose radiotherapy and immunotherapy resistance in tumors. Study at large: Patients were given intravenous nivolumab 240 mg every two weeks plus ipilimumab 1 mg/kg every six weeks.

Gene-specific TRAV and TRBV primers were used for first-strand cDNA, covering alpha and beta chains. Over roughly 20 PCR cycles, TCRs were amplified from a constant-region primer and V-primer adapter. TCRdb called the reads again in MiXCR, with one record for every CDR3 protein. The table has 85,000 to 95,000 distinct CDR3 sequences, 20% seen once. Time point meaning: after trial treatment. Treatment: LDRT plus nivolumab, ipilimumab, low-dose cyclophosphamide and aspirin (RACIN trial). V gave up 0 bases and J gave up 3 bases, with 9 bases separating them. The CDR3 runs 15 residues. The chain joins TRBV12-3 or TRBV12-4 to TRBJ1-5; D perhaps matches TRBD1 (6 bases). This sequence originates from a female donor with ovarian cancer. The source material was PBMCs, sampled after low-dose radiotherapy plus immunotherapy. The CDR3 nucleotides read TGTGCCAGCAGTTTAGCAGGGGGAAACAATCAGCCCCAGCATTTT. It yields the protein CASSLAGGNNQPQHF.